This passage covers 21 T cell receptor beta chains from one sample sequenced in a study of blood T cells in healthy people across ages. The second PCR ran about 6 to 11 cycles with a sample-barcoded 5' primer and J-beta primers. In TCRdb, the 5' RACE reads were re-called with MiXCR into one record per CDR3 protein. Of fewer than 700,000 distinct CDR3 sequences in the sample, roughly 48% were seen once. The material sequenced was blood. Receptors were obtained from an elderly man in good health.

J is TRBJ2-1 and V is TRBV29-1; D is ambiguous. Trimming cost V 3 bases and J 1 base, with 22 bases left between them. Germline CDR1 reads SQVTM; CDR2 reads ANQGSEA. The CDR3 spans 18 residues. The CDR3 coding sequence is TGCAGCGTTGATGGCTACTTAATCATGACCTTATCCTACAATGAGCAGTTCTTC. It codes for CSVDGYLIMTLSYNEQFF.

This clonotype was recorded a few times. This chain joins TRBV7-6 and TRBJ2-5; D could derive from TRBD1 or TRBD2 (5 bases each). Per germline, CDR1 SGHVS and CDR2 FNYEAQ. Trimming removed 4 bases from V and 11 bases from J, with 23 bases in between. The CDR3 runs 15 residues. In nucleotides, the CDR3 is TGTGCCAGCAGCTCAGTACCGGGACCCATTGGTGAGCAGTACTTC. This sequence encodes CASSSVPGPIGEQYF.

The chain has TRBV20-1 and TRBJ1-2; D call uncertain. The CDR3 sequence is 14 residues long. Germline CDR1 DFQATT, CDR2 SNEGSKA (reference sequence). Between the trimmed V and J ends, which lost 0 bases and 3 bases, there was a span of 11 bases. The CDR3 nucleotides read TGCAGTGCTAGAGATGAGGCAAAATACTATGGCTACACCTTC. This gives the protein CSARDEAKYYGYTF.

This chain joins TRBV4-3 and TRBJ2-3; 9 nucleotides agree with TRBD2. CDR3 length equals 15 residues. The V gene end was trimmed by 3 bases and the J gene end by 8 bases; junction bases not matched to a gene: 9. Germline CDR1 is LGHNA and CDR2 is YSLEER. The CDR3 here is CASSQSSGRTRTQYF. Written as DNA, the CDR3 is TGCGCCAGCAGCCAGTCGAGCGGGAGGACGCGTACGCAGTATTTT.

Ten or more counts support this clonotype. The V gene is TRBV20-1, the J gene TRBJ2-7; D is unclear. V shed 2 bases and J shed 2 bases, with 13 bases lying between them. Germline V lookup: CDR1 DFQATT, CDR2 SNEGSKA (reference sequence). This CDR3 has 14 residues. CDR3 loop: CSARSGTRPYEQYF. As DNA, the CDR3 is TGCAGTGCTAGATCCGGTACGAGGCCCTACGAGCAGTACTTC.

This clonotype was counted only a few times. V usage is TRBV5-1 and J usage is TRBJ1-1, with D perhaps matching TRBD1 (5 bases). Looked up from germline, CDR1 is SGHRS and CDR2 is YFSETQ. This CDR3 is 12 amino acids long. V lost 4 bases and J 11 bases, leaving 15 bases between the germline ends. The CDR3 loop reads CASSATREGAFF. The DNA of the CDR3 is TGCGCCAGCAGCGCGACCCGAGAGGGGGCTTTCTTT. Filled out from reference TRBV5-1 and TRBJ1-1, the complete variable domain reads KAGVTQTPRYLIKTRGQQVTLSCSPISGHRSVSWYQQTPGQGLQFLFEYFSETQRNKGNFPGRFSGRQFSNSRSEMNVSTLELGDSALYLCASSATREGAFFGQGTRLTVV.

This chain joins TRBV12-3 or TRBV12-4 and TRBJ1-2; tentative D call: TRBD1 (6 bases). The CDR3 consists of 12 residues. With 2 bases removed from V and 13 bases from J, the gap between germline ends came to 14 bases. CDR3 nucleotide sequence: TGTGCCAGCAGTTTAAACAGGGCCCCAGGCACCTTC. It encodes CASSLNRAPGTF.

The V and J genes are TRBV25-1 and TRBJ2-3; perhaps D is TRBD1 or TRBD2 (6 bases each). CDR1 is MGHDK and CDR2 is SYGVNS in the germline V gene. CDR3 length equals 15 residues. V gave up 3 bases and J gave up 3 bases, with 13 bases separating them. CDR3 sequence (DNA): TGTGCCAGCAGTGAGCGGAGGGGGTATACAGATACGCAGTATTTT. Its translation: CASSERRGYTDTQYF.

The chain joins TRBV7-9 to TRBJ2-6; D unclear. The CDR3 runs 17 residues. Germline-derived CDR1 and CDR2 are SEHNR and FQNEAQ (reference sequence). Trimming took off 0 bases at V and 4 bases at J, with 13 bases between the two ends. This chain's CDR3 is CASSLAGLGVGANVLTF. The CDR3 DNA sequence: TGTGCCAGCAGCTTAGCAGGGCTCGGTGTCGGGGCCAACGTCCTGACTTTC.

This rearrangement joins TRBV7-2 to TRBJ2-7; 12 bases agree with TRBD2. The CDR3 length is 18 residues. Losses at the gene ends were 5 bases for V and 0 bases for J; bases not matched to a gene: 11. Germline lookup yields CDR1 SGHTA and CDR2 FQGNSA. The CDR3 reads CASSPGTSGPTSSYEQYF. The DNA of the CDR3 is TGTGCCAGCAGCCCGGGGACTAGCGGGCCGACGAGCTCCTACGAGCAGTACTTC.

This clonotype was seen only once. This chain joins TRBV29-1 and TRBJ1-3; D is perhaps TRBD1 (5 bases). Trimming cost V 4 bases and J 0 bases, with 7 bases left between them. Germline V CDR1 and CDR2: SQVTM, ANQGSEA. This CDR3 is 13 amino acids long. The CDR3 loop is CSVGDGSGNTIYF. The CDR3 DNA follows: TGCAGCGTTGGGGACGGCTCTGGAAACACCATATATTTT.

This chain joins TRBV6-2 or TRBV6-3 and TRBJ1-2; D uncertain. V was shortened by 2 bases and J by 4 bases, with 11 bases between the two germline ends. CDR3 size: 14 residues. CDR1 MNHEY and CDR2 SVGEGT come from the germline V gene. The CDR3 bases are TGTGCCAGCAGTTACGGCAGGCCTAGCTATGGCTACACCTTC. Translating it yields CASSYGRPSYGYTF.

The CDR3 coding sequence is TGTGCCAGCAGTCGAGGAGCTTCCTACAATGTGCGGTTCTTC. It translates to CASSRGASYNVRFF. This chain links TRBV6-5 with TRBJ2-1; D remains ambiguous. Trimming stripped 5 bases from V and 15 bases from J, with 23 bases between. The CDR3 has 14 residues. CDR1 is MNHEY, CDR2 SVGAGI, per germline.

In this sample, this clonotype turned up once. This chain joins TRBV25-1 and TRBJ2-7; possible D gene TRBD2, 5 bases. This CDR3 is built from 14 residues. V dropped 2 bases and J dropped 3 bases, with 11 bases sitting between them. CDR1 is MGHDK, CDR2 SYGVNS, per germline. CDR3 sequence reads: CASSEQGLHYEQYF. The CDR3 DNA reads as TGTGCCAGCAGTGAACAAGGACTCCACTACGAGCAGTACTTC.

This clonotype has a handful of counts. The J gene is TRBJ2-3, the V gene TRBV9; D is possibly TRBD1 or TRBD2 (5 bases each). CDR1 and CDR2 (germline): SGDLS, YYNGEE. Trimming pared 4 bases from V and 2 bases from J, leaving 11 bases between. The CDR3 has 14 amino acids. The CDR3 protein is CASSPGGNTDTQYF. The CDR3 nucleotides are TGTGCCAGCAGCCCTGGGGGTAACACAGATACGCAGTATTTT.

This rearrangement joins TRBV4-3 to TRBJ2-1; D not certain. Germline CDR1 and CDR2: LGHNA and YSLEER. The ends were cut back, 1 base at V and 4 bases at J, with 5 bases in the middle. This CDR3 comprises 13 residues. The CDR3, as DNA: TGCGCCAGCAGCCAAGCCCGATACAATGAGCAGTTCTTC. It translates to CASSQARYNEQFF.

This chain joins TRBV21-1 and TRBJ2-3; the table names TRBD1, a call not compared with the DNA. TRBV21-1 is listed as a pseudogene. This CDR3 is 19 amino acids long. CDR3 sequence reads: CASSKERQGHNEGTDTQYF. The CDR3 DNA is TGTGCCAGCAGCAAAGAAAGGCAGGGACACAACGAGGGGACAGATACGCAGTATTTT.

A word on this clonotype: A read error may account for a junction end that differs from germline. The CDR3 DNA sequence: TGTGCCAGCAGAGTCGGGATTGACGAGAAGTACTTC. It translates to CASRVGIDEKYF. The J gene is TRBJ2-7, the V gene TRBV2; weak D call: TRBD2 (5 bases). The CDR3 totals 12 residues. Germline V gives CDR1 SNHLY, CDR2 FYNNEI.

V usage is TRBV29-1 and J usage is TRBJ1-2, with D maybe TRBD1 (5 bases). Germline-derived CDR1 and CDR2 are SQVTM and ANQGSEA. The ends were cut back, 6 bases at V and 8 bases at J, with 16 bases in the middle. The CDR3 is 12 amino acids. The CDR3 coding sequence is TGCAGCGTGGGACCGGACGTTGACGGCTACACCTTC. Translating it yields CSVGPDVDGYTF.

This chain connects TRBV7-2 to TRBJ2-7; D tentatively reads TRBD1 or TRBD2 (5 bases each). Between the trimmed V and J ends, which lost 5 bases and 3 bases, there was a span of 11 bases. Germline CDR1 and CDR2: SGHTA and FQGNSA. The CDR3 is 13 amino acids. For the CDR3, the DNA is TGTGCCAGCAGCCTGATGGGGGACTACGAGCAGTACTTC. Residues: CASSLMGDYEQYF. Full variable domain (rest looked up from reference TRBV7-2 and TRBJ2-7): GAGVSQSPSNKVTEKGKDVELRCDPISGHTALYWYRQSLGQGLEFLIYFQGNSAPDKSGLPSDRFSAERTGGSVSTLTIQRTQQEDSAVYLCASSLMGDYEQYFGPGTRLTVT.

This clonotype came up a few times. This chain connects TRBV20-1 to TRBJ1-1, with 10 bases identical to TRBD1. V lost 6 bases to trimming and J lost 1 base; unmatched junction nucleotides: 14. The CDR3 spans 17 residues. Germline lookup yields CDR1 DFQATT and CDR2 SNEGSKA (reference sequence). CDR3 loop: CSATAVPGQGSNTEAFF. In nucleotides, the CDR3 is TGCAGTGCCACAGCTGTCCCGGGACAGGGGTCGAACACTGAAGCTTTCTTT.